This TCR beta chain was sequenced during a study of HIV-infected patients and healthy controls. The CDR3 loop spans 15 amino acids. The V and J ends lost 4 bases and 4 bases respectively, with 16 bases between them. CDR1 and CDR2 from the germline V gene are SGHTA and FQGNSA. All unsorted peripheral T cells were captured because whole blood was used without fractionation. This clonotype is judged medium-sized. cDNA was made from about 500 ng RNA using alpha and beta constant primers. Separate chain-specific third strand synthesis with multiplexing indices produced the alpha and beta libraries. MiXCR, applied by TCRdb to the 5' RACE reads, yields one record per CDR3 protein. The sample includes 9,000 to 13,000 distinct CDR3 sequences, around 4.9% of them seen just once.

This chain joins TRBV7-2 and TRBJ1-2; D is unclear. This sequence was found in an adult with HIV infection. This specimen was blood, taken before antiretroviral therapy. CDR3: CASSSPAKWAYGYTF. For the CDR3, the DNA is TGTGCCAGCAGCTCCCCAGCGAAGTGGGCCTATGGCTACACCTTC.